Listed below are T cell receptor beta chains from one sample, sequenced in a study of somatic mutations in cytotoxic T cells in rheumatoid arthritis. Sequenced by immunoSEQ multiplex PCR; TCRdb stores in-frame clones only, minus some. The sample carries just over 15,000 clones, approximately 75% recorded once. The specimen sequenced was CD8+ T cells sorted from blood. The origin of the receptors is an adult with rheumatoid arthritis. Both conserved end residues are part of each CDR3. The order of the fields is clone size, V gene, J gene, D gene, CDR3 protein, CDR3 DNA. A D gene is named only where the DNA matches it firmly. Clone size, where shown, is once, few, many, or a class for clones that have expanded.

size: -
V: TRBV6-1
J: TRBJ1-1
D: -
CDR3: CASSDPTEGSNTEAFF
DNA: TGTGCCAGCAGTGATCCTACGGAGGGGAGTAACACTGAAGCTTTCTTT

size: -
V: TRBV6-4
J: TRBJ1-2
D: -
CDR3: CASSDGEGSYGYTF
DNA: TGTGCCAGCAGTGACGGGGAAGGGAGCTATGGCTACACCTTC

size: -
V: TRBV11-2
J: TRBJ2-1
D: TRBD1
CDR3: CASSLGQGTYNEQFF
DNA: TGTGCCAGCAGCTTAGGACAGGGTACCTACAATGAGCAGTTCTTC

size: -
V: TRBV29-1
J: TRBJ1-2
D: -
CDR3: CSVTGNYGYTF
DNA: TGCAGCGTTACAGGGAACTATGGCTACACCTTC

size: -
V: TRBV4-1
J: TRBJ1-5
D: TRBD1
CDR3: CASSPGRGLSQPQHF
DNA: TGCGCCAGCAGTCCCGGAAGGGGGCTCTCCCAGCCCCAGCATTTT

size: -
V: TRBV11-2
J: TRBJ2-7
D: TRBD2
CDR3: CASSILAGGHYEQYF
DNA: TGTGCCAGCAGCATATTAGCGGGAGGGCATTACGAGCAGTACTTC

size: large
V: TRBV6-5
J: TRBJ2-7
D: TRBD1
CDR3: CASSYVGTVTYEQYF
DNA: TGTGCCAGCAGTTACGTGGGGACAGTTACCTACGAGCAGTACTTC

size: -
V: TRBV7-9
J: TRBJ2-3
D: -
CDR3: CASSRSPVPQYF
DNA: TGTGCCAGCAGCCGGAGTCCCGTCCCGCAGTATTTT

size: -
V: TRBV13
J: TRBJ2-2
D: -
CDR3: CASSSWSDTENTGELFF
DNA: TGTGCCAGCAGCTCCTGGTCCGATACGGAGAACACCGGGGAGCTGTTTTTT

size: -
V: TRBV19
J: TRBJ1-5
D: -
CDR3: CASSIRDNNQPQHF
DNA: TGTGCCAGTAGTATCCGGGACAACAATCAGCCCCAGCATTTT